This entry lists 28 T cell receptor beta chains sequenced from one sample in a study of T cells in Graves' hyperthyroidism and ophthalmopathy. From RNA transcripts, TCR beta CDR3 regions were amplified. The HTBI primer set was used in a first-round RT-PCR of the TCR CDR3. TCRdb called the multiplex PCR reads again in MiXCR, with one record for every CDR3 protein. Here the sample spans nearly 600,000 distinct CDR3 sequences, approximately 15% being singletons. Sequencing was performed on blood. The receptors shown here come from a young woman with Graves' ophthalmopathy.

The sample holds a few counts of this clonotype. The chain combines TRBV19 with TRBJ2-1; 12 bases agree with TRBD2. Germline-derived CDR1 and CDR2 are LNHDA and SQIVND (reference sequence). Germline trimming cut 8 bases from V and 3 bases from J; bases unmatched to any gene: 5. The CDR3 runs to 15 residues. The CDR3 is CASSGLAGLYNEQFF. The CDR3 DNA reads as TGTGCCAGTTCAGGACTAGCGGGACTCTACAATGAGCAGTTCTTC.

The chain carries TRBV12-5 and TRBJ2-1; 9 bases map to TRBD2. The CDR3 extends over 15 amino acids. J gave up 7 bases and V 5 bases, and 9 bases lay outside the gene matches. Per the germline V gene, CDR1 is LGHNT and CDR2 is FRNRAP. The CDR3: CASGPGVAGANEQFF. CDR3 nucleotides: TGTGCTAGTGGTCCCGGGGTAGCGGGAGCTAATGAGCAGTTCTTC.

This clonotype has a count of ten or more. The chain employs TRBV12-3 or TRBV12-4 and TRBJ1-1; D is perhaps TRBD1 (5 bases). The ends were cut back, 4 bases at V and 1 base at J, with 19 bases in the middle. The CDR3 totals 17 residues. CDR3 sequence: CASSSRAGARGNTEAFF. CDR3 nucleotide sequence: TGTGCCAGCAGTTCCAGGGCCGGGGCTAGGGGGAACACTGAAGCTTTCTTT.

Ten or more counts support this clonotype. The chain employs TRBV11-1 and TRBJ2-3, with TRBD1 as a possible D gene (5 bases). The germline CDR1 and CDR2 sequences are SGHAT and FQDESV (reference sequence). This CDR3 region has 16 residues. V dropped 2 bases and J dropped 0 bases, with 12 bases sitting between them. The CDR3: CASSLLAGLSTDTQYF. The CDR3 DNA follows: TGTGCCAGCAGCTTATTGGCAGGGCTAAGCACAGATACGCAGTATTTT.

The CDR3 DNA is TGTGCCAGCAGTGAAGAGGGGGAGCAGGGGGGTTTTTACGAGCAGTACTTC. Its protein product is CASSEEGEQGGFYEQYF. The chain couples TRBV6-1 to TRBJ2-7, with D possibly being TRBD1 (7 bases). This CDR3 is 17 amino acids long. Trimming pared 1 base from V and 4 bases from J, leaving 20 bases between. Germline CDR1 reads MNHNS; CDR2 reads SASEGT.

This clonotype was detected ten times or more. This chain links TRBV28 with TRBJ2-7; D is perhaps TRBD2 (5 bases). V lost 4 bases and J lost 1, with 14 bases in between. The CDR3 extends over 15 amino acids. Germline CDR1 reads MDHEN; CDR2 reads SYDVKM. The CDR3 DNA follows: TGTGCCAGCAGTTACGGTTCCGGCGGGTCCTACGAGCAGTACTTC. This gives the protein CASSYGSGGSYEQYF.

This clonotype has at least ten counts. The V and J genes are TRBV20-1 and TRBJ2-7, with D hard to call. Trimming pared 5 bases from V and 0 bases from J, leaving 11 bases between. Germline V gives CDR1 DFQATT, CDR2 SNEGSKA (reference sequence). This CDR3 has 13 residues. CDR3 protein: CSAPEKSSYEQYF. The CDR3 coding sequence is TGCAGTGCTCCAGAGAAAAGCTCCTACGAGCAGTACTTC.

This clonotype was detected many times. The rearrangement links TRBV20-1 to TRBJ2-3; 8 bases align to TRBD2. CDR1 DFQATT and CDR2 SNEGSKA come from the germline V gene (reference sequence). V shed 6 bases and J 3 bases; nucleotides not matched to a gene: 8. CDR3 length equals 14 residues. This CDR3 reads CSALREAVTDTQYF. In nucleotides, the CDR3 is TGCAGTGCCCTGCGGGAGGCAGTTACAGATACGCAGTATTTT.

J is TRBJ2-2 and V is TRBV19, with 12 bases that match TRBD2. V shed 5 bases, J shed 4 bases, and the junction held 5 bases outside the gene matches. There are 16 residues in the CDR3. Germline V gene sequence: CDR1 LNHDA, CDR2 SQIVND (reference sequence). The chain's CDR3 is CASSPWTSGVTGELFF. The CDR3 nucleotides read TGTGCCAGTAGTCCGTGGACTAGCGGGGTCACCGGGGAGCTGTTTTTT.

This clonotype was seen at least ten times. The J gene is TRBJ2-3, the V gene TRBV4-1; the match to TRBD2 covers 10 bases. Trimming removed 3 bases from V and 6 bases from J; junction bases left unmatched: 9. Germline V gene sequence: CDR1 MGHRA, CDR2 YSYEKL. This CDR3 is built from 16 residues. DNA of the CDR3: TGCGCCAGCAGCCACCAAGCGGGAGGGCGATTGGATACGCAGTATTTT. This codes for CASSHQAGGRLDTQYF.

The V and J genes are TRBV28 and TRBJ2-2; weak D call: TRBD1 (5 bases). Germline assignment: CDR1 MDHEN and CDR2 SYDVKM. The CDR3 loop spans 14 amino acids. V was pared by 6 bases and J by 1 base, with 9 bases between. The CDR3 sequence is CASRSTGNTGELFF. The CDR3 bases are TGTGCCAGCAGGAGTACAGGGAACACCGGGGAGCTGTTTTTT.

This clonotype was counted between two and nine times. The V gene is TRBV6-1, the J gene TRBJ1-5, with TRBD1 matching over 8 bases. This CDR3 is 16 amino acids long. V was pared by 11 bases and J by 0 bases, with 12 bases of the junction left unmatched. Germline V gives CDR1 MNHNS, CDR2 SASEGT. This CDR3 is CACQTGAPDSNQPQHF. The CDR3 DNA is TGTGCCTGCCAGACAGGGGCGCCAGATAGCAATCAGCCCCAGCATTTT.

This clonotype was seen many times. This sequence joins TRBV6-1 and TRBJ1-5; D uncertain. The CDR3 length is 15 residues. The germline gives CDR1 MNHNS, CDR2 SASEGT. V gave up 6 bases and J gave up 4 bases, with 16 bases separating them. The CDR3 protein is CASSNDDLSNQPQHF. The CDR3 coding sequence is TGTGCCAGCAGCAACGATGATCTAAGTAATCAGCCCCAGCATTTT.

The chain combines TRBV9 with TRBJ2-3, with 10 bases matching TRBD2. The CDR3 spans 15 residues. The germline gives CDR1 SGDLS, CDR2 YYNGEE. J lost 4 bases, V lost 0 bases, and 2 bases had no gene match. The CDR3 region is CASSVAGLAPDTQYF. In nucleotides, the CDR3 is TGTGCCAGCAGCGTAGCGGGACTAGCGCCAGATACGCAGTATTTT.

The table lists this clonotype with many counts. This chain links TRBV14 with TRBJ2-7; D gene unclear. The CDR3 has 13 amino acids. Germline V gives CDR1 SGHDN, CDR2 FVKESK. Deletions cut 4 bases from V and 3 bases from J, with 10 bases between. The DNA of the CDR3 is TGTGCCAGCAGCCCTACTTTGATCTACGAGCAGTACTTC. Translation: CASSPTLIYEQYF.

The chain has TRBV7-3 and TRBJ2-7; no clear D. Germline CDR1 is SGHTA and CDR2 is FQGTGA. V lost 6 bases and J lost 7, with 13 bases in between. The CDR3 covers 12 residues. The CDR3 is CASSPPRNEQYF. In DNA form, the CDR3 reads TGTGCCAGCAGTCCACCAAGGAATGAGCAGTACTTC.

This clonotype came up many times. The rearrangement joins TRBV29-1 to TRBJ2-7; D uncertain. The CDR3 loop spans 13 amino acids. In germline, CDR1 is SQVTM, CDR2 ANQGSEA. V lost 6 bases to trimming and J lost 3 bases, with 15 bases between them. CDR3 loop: CSVMTTASYEQYF. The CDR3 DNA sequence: TGCAGCGTCATGACGACTGCAAGCTACGAGCAGTACTTC.

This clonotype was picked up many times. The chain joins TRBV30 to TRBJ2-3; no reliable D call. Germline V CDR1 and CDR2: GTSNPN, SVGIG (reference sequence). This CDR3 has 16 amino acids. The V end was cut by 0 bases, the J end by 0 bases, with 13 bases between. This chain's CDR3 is CAWSVPVDLSTDTQYF. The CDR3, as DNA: TGTGCCTGGAGTGTACCGGTCGATCTTAGCACAGATACGCAGTATTTT.

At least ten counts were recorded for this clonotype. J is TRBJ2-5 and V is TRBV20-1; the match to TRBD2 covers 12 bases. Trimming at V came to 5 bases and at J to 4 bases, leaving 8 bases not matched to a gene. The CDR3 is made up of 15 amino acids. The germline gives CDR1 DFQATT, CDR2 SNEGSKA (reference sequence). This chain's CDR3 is CSAPTSGGDTETQYF. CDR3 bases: TGCAGTGCTCCGACTAGCGGGGGTGATACAGAGACCCAGTACTTC.

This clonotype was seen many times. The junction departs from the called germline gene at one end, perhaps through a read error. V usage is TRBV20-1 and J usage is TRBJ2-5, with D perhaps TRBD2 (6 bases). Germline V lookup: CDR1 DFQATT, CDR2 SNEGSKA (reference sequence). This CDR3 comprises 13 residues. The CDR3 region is CSARGGWDETQYF. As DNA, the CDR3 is TGCAGTGCCAGAGGAGGGTGGGACGAGACCCAGTACTTC.

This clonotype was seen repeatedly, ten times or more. The CDR3 DNA follows: TGTGCCAGCAGTCTAACGACAGGGGATACGCAGTATTTT. As protein: CASSLTTGDTQYF. The chain employs TRBV6-1 and TRBJ2-3, with TRBD1 matching over 7 bases. Germline loops: CDR1 MNHNS, CDR2 SASEGT. V was clipped by 5 bases and J by 6 bases; unmatched bases: 5. The CDR3 spans 13 residues.

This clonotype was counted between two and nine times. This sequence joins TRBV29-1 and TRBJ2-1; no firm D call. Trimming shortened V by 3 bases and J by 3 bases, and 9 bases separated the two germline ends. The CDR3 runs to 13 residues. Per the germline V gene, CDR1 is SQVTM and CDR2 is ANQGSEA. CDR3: CSVDSDGYNEQFF. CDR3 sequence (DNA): TGCAGCGTTGACAGCGACGGCTACAATGAGCAGTTCTTC.

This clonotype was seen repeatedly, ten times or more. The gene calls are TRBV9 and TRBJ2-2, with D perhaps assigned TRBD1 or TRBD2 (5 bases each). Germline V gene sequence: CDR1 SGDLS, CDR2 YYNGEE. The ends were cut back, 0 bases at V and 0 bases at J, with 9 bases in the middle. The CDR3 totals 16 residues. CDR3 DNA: TGTGCCAGCAGCGTAGGGGGGATCGCGAACACCGGGGAGCTGTTTTTT. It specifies CASSVGGIANTGELFF.

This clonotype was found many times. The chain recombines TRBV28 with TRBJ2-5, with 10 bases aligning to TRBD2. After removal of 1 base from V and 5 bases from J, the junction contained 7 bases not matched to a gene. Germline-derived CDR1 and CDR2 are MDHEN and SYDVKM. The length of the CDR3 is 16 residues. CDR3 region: CASSLLASGSGETQYF. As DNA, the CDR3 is TGTGCCAGCAGTTTATTGGCTAGCGGGAGTGGGGAGACCCAGTACTTC.

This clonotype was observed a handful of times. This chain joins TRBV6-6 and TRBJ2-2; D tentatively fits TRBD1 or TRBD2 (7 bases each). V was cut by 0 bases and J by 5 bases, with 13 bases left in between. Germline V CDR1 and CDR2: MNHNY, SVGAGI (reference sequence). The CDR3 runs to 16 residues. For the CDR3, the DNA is TGTGCCAGCAGTTACTCGGAGCAGGGGGGGACCGGGGAGCTGTTTTTT. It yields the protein CASSYSEQGGTGELFF.

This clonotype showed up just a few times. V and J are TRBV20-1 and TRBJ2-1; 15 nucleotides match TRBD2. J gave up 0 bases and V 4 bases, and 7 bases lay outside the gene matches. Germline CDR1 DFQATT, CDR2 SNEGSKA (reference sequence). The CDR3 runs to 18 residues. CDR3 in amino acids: CSATGTSGRSGSYNEQFF. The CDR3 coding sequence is TGCAGTGCTACTGGGACTAGCGGGAGGTCGGGCTCCTACAATGAGCAGTTCTTC.

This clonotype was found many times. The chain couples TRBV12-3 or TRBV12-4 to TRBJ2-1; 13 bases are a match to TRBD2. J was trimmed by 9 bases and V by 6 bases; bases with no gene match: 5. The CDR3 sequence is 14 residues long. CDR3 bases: TGTGCCAGCAGCTCCGGGACTAGCGGGACTGAGCAGTTCTTC. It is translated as CASSSGTSGTEQFF.

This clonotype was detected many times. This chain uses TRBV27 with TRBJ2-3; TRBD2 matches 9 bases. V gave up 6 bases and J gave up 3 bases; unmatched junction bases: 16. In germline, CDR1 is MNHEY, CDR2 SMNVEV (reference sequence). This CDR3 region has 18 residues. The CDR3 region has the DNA TGTGCCAGCAGACGCCTATTCCAAGCGGGAGGACGGACAGATACGCAGTATTTT. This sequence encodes CASRRLFQAGGRTDTQYF.